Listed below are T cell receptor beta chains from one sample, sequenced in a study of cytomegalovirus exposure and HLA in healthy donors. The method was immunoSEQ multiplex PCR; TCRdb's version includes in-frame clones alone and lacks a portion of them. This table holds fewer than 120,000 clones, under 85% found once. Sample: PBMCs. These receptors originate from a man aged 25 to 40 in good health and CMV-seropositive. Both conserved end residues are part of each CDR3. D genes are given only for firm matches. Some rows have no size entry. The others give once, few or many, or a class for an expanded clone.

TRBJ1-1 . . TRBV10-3 TGTGCCATCAGTGAGCCCCGACCGACAGTTTACACTGAAGCTTTCTTT CAISEPRPTVYTEAFF
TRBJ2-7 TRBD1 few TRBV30 TGTGCCTGGAGTCCGACAGGGGAGTACGAGCAGTACTTC CAWSPTGEYEQYF
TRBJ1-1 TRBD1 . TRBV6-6 TGTGCCAGCAGGGGGCAGGGGGGCACTGAAGCTTTCTTT CASRGQGGTEAFF
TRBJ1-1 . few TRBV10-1 TGCGCCAGCAGTGAGGGCAGGGCAAGTATCACTGAAGCTTTCTTT CASSEGRASITEAFF
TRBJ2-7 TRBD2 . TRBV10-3 TGTGCCATCACCCAAGCGGGGGGGTCCTACGAGCAGTACTTC CAITQAGGSYEQYF
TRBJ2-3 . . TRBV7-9 TGTGCCAGCAGCGAGGGCGCTAGAGCGGATACGCAGTATTTT CASSEGARADTQYF
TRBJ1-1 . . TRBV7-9 TGTGCCAGCAGCTTACATGGGTTTGCAGGGGAAGGGGCTGAAGCTTTCTTT CASSLHGFAGEGAEAFF
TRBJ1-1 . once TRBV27 TGTGCCAGCAGTTTATCGGGCGGGACTGAAGCTTTCTTT CASSLSGGTEAFF
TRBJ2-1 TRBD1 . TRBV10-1 TGCGCCAGCAGTACAACAGGGGGCCCCCAGTTCTTC CASSTTGGPQFF
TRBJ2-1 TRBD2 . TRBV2 TGTGCCAGCTTACCCCGGGGGGATGAGCAGTTCTTC CASLPRGDEQFF
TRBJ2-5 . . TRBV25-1 TGTGCCAGCAGTGCGGGGGACAGCCAAGAGACCCAGTACTTC CASSAGDSQETQYF
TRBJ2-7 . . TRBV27 TGTGCCACCCGCTACACCAGTACTAGGTCAGGTAACGAGCAGTACTTC CATRYTSTRSGNEQYF
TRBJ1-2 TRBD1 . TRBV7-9 TGTGCCAGCAGCTTAGGGACAGGGGTTGGCTACACCTTC CASSLGTGVGYTF
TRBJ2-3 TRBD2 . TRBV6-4 TGTGCCAGCAGTGACAGCGGGGGGGCCGCAGATACGCAGTATTTT CASSDSGGAADTQYF
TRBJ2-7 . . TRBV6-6 TGTGCCAGCAGTTACTCGATGTTCACAGGTGCCTACGAGCAGTACTTC CASSYSMFTGAYEQYF
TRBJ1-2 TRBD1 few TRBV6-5 TGTGCCAGCGGCGACAGGGGGGGTGGCTACACCTTC CASGDRGGGYTF
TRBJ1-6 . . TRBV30 TGTGCCTGGATCGGGTCTAGCTATAATTCACCCCTCCACTTT CAWIGSSYNSPLHF
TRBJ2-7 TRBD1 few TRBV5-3 TGTGCCAGAAGCACGGGGGACAGGGGGGAAACCTCCGAGCAGTACTTC CARSTGDRGETSEQYF
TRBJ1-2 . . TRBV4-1 TGCGCCAGCAGCCAATACAGCTCTAACTATGGCTACACCTTC CASSQYSSNYGYTF
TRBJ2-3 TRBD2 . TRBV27 TGTGCCAGCAGTTTACGCGGGGGGGCCCCAGATACGCAGTATTTT CASSLRGGAPDTQYF
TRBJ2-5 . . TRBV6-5 TGTGCCAGCAGTTACTCTGGGGGCCTCCAAGAGACCCAGTACTTC CASSYSGGLQETQYF
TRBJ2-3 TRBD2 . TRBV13 TGTGCCAGCAGCTTAGGCCGCCTAGCGGGGGCTATTGGGCTTTTTGCAGATACGCAGTATTTT CASSLGRLAGAIGLFADTQYF
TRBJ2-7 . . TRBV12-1 TGTGCCAGCAGCGTCGGACTAGCGGGGGAGTACTACGAGCAGTACTTC CASSVGLAGEYYEQYF
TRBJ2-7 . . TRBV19 TGTGCCAGTAGTACCGATCAGGGTTTGAGTGAGCAGTACTTC CASSTDQGLSEQYF
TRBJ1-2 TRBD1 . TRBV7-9 TGTGCCAGCAGCTTATATGTGTCGGGGACAGGGAATTTAGGCTACACCTTC CASSLYVSGTGNLGYTF
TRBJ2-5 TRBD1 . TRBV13 TGTGCCAGCAGTCTGGGACAGGGGCGTCAAGAGACCCAGTACTTC CASSLGQGRQETQYF
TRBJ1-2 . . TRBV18 TGTGCCAGCTCACCACCGTCGGGGGAGGCTGGCTACACCTTC CASSPPSGEAGYTF
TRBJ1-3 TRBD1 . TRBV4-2 TGTGCCAGCAGCACGACAGGGGCGTCTGGAAACACCATATATTTT CASSTTGASGNTIYF